One T cell receptor (beta chain) is described in this entry. The antigen is undetermined. These data belong to a study of cytomegalovirus exposure and HLA in healthy donors. Across the study: The same platform was used for the approximately 120 validation repertoires as for the approximately 720 first-cohort repertoires, as reported in a later analysis. Study-level results: Rarity characterized most TCR sequences, yet some public TCRs appeared in many donors. The authors listed around 150 TCR beta chains as cytomegalovirus-associated.

Here immunoSEQ multiplex PCR was the method, and the copy in TCRdb shows in-frame clones only, minus some. The sample holds 150,000 to 200,000 clones, 86% seen once. V lost 6 bases to trimming and J lost 10 bases; unmatched junction nucleotides: 14. CDR1 is SNHLY, CDR2 FYNNEI, per germline. This CDR3 has 14 residues. The sample was PBMCs. The source of this sequence is a young woman in good health and CMV-seronegative. The chain joins TRBV2 to TRBJ1-1; 7 nucleotides agree with TRBD1. DNA of the CDR3: TGTGCCAGCAGCAACACTCTACAGGGGAATGGAGCTTTCTTT. Translation: CASSNTLQGNGAFF.